Presented here are 27 T cell receptor beta chains from one specimen sequenced in a study of T cell clonality in common variable immunodeficiency. This table comes from immunoSEQ multiplex PCR, and its TCRdb copy is limited to in-frame clones, with some not included. The sample yields about 21,000 clones, without any singletons. These TCRs are of unknown antigen specificity. The study, taken as a whole, reports: Reportedly, TCR beta sequences from common variable immunodeficiency showed fewer deletions and N-nucleotide insertions.

The source material was peripheral blood mononuclear cells. Receptors were obtained from a human donor with common variable immunodeficiency.

This clone was found a few times. The read terminates 3 residues before the CDR3 end, so the remaining end is supplied by the germline J gene. V gene TRBV30 combines with J gene TRBJ2-7, with 10 bases aligning to TRBD2. The length of the CDR3 is 17 residues. The ends lost 0 bases at V and 2 bases at J; junction bases unmatched: 10. From germline, CDR1 is GTSNPN and CDR2 SVGIG (reference sequence). Partial CDR3 DNA: TGTGCCTGGAGTGTCCGGGCTAGCGGGAGAGACCCCTACGAG. This encodes CAWSVRASGRDPYE. The entire CDR3 is CAWSVRASGRDPYEQYF.

With respect to this clone: The DNA ends 3 residues before the CDR3 does, and the rest of the CDR3 is filled in from the germline J gene. The V call is TRBV19, the J call TRBJ2-1; D possibly matches TRBD1 or TRBD2 (8 bases each). Germline V gives CDR1 LNHDA, CDR2 SQIVND (reference sequence). The V end lost 4 bases, the J end lost 2 bases, and 24 bases lay between the germline ends. The CDR3 sequence is 19 residues long. CDR3: CASSSPGGGGRTPYNEQFF. CDR3 DNA (partial): TGTGCCAGTAGTAGTCCAGGGGGCGGCGGGAGGACCCCCTACAATGAG.

This clone has a handful of counts. Read coverage stops 3 residues before the CDR3 terminus; the germline J gene supplies the remainder. The chain recombines TRBV18 with TRBJ2-3; no definite D call. V was shortened by 0 bases and J by 3 bases, with 7 bases between the two germline ends. Looked up from germline, CDR1 is KGHSH and CDR2 is LQKENI. This CDR3 contains 14 residues. CDR3 sequence: CASSPPQMTDTQYF. The CDR3 bases that were read are TGTGCCAGCTCACCACCCCAGATGACAGATACG.

This clone was found a few times. Read sequence stops 3 residues before the CDR3 end, and the germline J gene provides the missing end. This chain connects TRBV19 to TRBJ2-1, with a weak D call TRBD1 (6 bases). CDR1 is LNHDA, CDR2 SQIVND, per germline (reference sequence). There are 15 residues in the CDR3. Trimming left V 3 bases short and J 0 bases short, with 9 bases between. The CDR3 DNA, read in part, is TGTGCCAGTAGTATCGGACAGAGCTCCTACAATGAG. Protein product: CASSIGQSSYNE. The whole CDR3 reads CASSIGQSSYNEQFF.

Of note for this clone: The read terminates 3 residues ahead of where the CDR3 ends, so the germline J gene completes it. The gene calls are TRBV5-1 and TRBJ2-7, with 9 nucleotides matching TRBD1. With V trimmed by 4 bases and J by 1 base, 6 bases remained unmatched. The CDR3 totals 15 residues. The germline gives CDR1 SGHRS, CDR2 YFSETQ. CDR3 bases read: TGCGCCAGCAGCCTAAAAGGACAGGGGTCCTACGAG. It encodes CASSLKGQGSYE. The full-length CDR3 reads as CASSLKGQGSYEQYF.

There are a few counts of this clone. The read gets to within 3 residues of the CDR3 end, and the germline J gene fills in the rest. The V gene is TRBV7-9, the J gene TRBJ1-5; D gene ambiguous. With 1 base removed from V and 7 bases from J, the gap between germline ends came to 8 bases. Looked up from germline, CDR1 is SEHNR and CDR2 is FQNEAQ (reference sequence). The CDR3 length is 13 residues. The CDR3 reads CASSLGAEQPQHF. The covered CDR3 bases are TGTGCCAGCAGCTTAGGGGCAGAGCAGCCC.

This clone was observed a few times. Sequencing ends 3 residues short of the CDR3 end; the germline J gene provides the rest. V usage is TRBV18 and J usage is TRBJ2-7; the match to TRBD2 covers 7 bases. The CDR3 covers 15 residues. Per germline, CDR1 KGHSH and CDR2 LQKENI. Trimming cost V 4 bases and J 3 bases; bases outside gene matches: 9. The CDR3 protein is CASSRDSGGRYEQYF. The sequenced CDR3 bases are TGTGCCAGCTCACGGGACTCGGGAGGCCGCTACGAG.

A note on this clone: Sequencing ends 3 residues short of the CDR3 end; the germline J gene provides the rest. The gene calls are TRBV19 and TRBJ1-1; 7 bases agree with TRBD1. The CDR3 totals 13 residues. Germline CDR1 and CDR2: LNHDA and SQIVND (reference sequence). V shed 8 bases and J 0 bases; nucleotides not matched to a gene: 3. The chain's CDR3 is CASLGQLNTEAFF. The covered CDR3 bases are TGTGCCAGTTTGGGACAGCTGAACACTGAA.

As to this clone: Read sequence stops 3 residues before the CDR3 end, and the germline J gene provides the missing end. The chain has TRBV7-8 and TRBJ2-4; 11 nucleotides agree with TRBD1. Germline CDR1 is SGHVS and CDR2 is FQNEAQ. The CDR3 runs 15 residues. Trimming cost V 0 bases and J 6 bases; bases outside gene matches: 1. CDR3 DNA (partial): TGTGCCAGCAGCTTAGCTGGGACAGGGGGAAACATT. Amino acid sequence: CASSLAGTGGNI. The CDR3, in full, reads CASSLAGTGGNIQYF.

Comment on this clone: The CDR3 end is not reached by the read, which stops 3 residues before it; the germline J gene fills it in. The chain joins TRBV18 to TRBJ2-7; D is unclear. Germline CDR1 KGHSH, CDR2 LQKENI. The CDR3 has 15 amino acids. V gave up 3 bases and J gave up 3 bases, with 15 bases separating them. The CDR3 DNA, read in part, is TGTGCCAGCTCACCGAGCGCCGGTTATTTCTACGAG. As protein: CASSPSAGYFYE. The CDR3 in full is CASSPSAGYFYEQYF. The full variable domain, with the rest looked up from reference TRBV18 and TRBJ2-7, is NAGVMQNPRHLVRRRGQEARLRCSPMKGHSHVYWYRQLPEEGLKFMVYLQKENIIDESGMPKERFSAEFPKEGPSILRIQQVVRGDSAAYFCASSPSAGYFYEQYFGPGTRLTVT.

On this clone: Sequencing ends 3 residues short of the CDR3 end; the germline J gene provides the rest. V usage is TRBV23-1 and J usage is TRBJ1-1, with D unresolved. TRBV23-1 is an ORF, with its function uncertain. Trimming removed 0 bases at V and 6 bases at J, with 14 bases between. The CDR3 has 15 amino acids. CDR3 sequence: CASSQSMPPVAEAFF. The sequenced CDR3 bases are TGCGCCAGCAGTCAATCGATGCCACCAGTGGCTGAA.

Here the CDR3 reads CASSLTPQRANSPLHF. The part of the CDR3 DNA that was read is TGCGCCAGCAGCTTGACCCCCCAGAGGGCTAATTCACCC. The V gene is TRBV5-1, the J gene TRBJ1-6, with D hard to call. The CDR3 end falls 3 residues outside the read, so it is completed with the germline J gene. CDR1 and CDR2 (germline): SGHRS, YFSETQ. This CDR3 is 16 amino acids long. Trimming stripped 1 base from V and 6 bases from J, with 14 bases between.

This clone was counted a few times. The read ends 3 residues early relative to the CDR3; the germline J gene fills the gap. The V and J genes are TRBV18 and TRBJ2-5, with a weak D call TRBD1 (6 bases). Trimming left V 5 bases short and J 2 bases short, with 9 bases between. The V gene's germline CDR1 is KGHSH and CDR2 LQKENI. The CDR3 covers 13 residues. The CDR3 is CASSEQGQETQYF. The DNA read from the CDR3 is TGTGCCAGCTCAGAACAGGGTCAAGAGACC.

CDR3 bases read: TGTGCCAGCAGTCACGACTTAAACGCCTACAATGAG. Translation gives CASSHDLNAYNE. In full, the CDR3 reads CASSHDLNAYNEQFF. The J gene is TRBJ2-1, the V gene TRBV7-9; D is ambiguous. The CDR3 end lies 3 residues beyond the end of the read and is filled in from the germline J gene. The CDR3 runs to 15 residues. V gave up 6 bases and J gave up 2 bases, with 14 bases separating them. Per germline, CDR1 SEHNR and CDR2 FQNEAQ (reference sequence). Full variable domain (outside the CDR3, taken from reference TRBV7-9 and TRBJ2-1): DTGVSQNPRHKITKRGQNVTFRCDPISEHNRLYWYRQTLGQGPEFLTYFQNEAQLEKSRLLSDRFSAERPKGSFSTLEIQRTEQGDSAMYLCASSHDLNAYNEQFFGPGTRLTVL.

This clone was detected ten times or more. The missing CDR3 end, 3 residues past where the read stops, is filled in from the germline J gene. J is TRBJ1-1 and V is TRBV29-1; tentatively, D is TRBD1 (5 bases). CDR1 SQVTM and CDR2 ANQGSEA come from the germline V gene. This CDR3 spans 12 amino acids. CDR3 DNA (partial): TGCAGCGTTGAAATATGGGGCGGGGAG. Amino acid sequence: CSVEIWGGE. The complete CDR3 sequence is CSVEIWGGEAFF.

Details on this clone: The CDR3 end lies 3 residues beyond the end of the read and is filled in from the germline J gene. V gene TRBV7-6 combines with J gene TRBJ2-5; D might be TRBD1 (5 bases). V was pared by 5 bases and J by 0 bases, with 10 bases between. The CDR3 totals 14 residues. Germline V gives CDR1 SGHVS, CDR2 FNYEAQ. CDR3 region: CASSIRQYQETQYF. The sequenced CDR3 bases are TGTGCCAGCAGCATAAGACAGTACCAAGAGACC.

In its sample, this clone is medium-sized. Germline is not matched at one junction end, which may reflect a read error. The DNA ends 3 residues before the CDR3 does, and the rest of the CDR3 is filled in from the germline J gene. The chain links TRBV29-1 to TRBJ2-3, with TRBD2 identical over 8 bases. The CDR3 has 14 residues. CDR1 and CDR2 from the germline V gene are SQVTM and ANQGSEA. CDR3 DNA, as far as it was read: TGCAGCCTTGACGGGGGGGGAAGCACAGATACG. Its protein is CSLDGGGSTDT. The CDR3 in its entirety is CSLDGGGSTDTQYF.

This clone has just a few counts. Coverage ceases 3 residues before the CDR3 finishes, and the germline J gene fills in the end. The V call is TRBV6-2 or TRBV6-3, the J call TRBJ2-2; D is unclear. V was cut by 3 bases and J by 3 bases, with 8 bases left in between. Germline CDR1 and CDR2: MNHEY and SVGEGT. The CDR3 extends over 14 amino acids. The sequenced CDR3 bases are TGTGCCAGCAGTTATGGAAGCGACACCGGGGAG. It encodes CASSYGSDTGE. The whole CDR3 reads CASSYGSDTGELFF.

By share, this clone ranks as medium-sized (0.01 to 0.1%). Read data end 3 residues before the CDR3 end; the end is taken from the germline J gene. The V call is TRBV28, the J call TRBJ2-3; D remains ambiguous. V lost 11 bases, J lost 0 bases, and 9 bases lay in between. Germline CDR1 is MDHEN and CDR2 is SYDVKM. The CDR3 length is 12 residues. CDR3 protein: CASGSSTDTQYF. CDR3 bases read: TGTGCCTCCGGTTCTAGCACAGATACG. The full variable domain, in which reference TRBV28 and TRBJ2-3 provide the parts outside the CDR3, is DVKVTQSSRYLVKRTGEKVFLECVQDMDHENMFWYRQDPGLGLRLIYFSYDVKMKEKGDIPEGYSVSREKKERFSLILESASTNQTSMYLCASGSSTDTQYFGPGTRLTVL.

Details on this clone: The read ends 3 residues before the CDR3 terminus; that terminus is restored from the germline J gene. J is TRBJ2-1 and V is TRBV18; the match to TRBD2 covers 10 bases. V trimming: 4 bases; J trimming: 9 bases; junction bases outside the gene matches: 6. The germline gives CDR1 KGHSH, CDR2 LQKENI. The CDR3 has 14 residues. This CDR3 reads CASSRLAGVGEQFF. The sequenced part of the CDR3 DNA is TGTGCCAGCTCACGGCTAGCGGGAGTAGGTGAG.

About this clone: The read ends 3 residues shy of where the CDR3 ends; the end is completed using the germline J gene. The chain carries TRBV6-2 or TRBV6-3 and TRBJ1-2; D possibly corresponds to TRBD1 (5 bases). The length of the CDR3 is 15 residues. V lost 2 bases, J lost 4 bases, and 14 bases lay in between. Germline V gene sequence: CDR1 MNHEY, CDR2 SVGEGT. The sequenced part of the CDR3 DNA is TGTGCCAGCAGTTACCCGATGGGGGGAAGCTATGGC. Translation gives CASSYPMGGSYG. The CDR3 in full is CASSYPMGGSYGYTF.

This clone was counted only a few times. The CDR3 end is not reached by the read, which stops 3 residues before it; the germline J gene fills it in. The gene calls are TRBV18 and TRBJ2-4; TRBD1 matches 9 bases. The CDR3 totals 16 residues. V was pared by 5 bases and J by 6 bases, with 11 bases of the junction left unmatched. The germline V gene encodes CDR1 KGHSH and CDR2 LQKENI. Incomplete CDR3 DNA: TGTGCCAGCTCATATACGGGACAGGGTCCGGGAAACATT. Protein sequence: CASSYTGQGPGNI. The whole CDR3 sequence is CASSYTGQGPGNIQYF. The variable domain in full, completed from reference TRBV18 and TRBJ2-4, reads NAGVMQNPRHLVRRRGQEARLRCSPMKGHSHVYWYRQLPEEGLKFMVYLQKENIIDESGMPKERFSAEFPKEGPSILRIQQVVRGDSAAYFCASSYTGQGPGNIQYFGAGTRLSVL.

This clone has just a few counts. This CDR3 is CATLLGSRDSGYTF. The covered CDR3 bases are TGTGCCACCCTCTTAGGGTCCAGGGACAGTGGC. The chain carries TRBV7-2 and TRBJ1-2; TRBD1 matches at 7 bases. The read is 3 residues too short to cover the CDR3 end, so that end is filled in from the germline J gene. In germline, CDR1 is SGHTA, CDR2 FQGNSA. The CDR3 has 14 amino acids. V was pared by 10 bases and J by 7 bases, with 15 bases of the junction left unmatched.

This clone turned up a few times. Sequencing ends 3 residues short of the CDR3 end; the germline J gene provides the rest. The gene calls are TRBV18 and TRBJ1-2, with TRBD1 as a possible D gene (6 bases). From germline, CDR1 is KGHSH and CDR2 LQKENI. This CDR3 has 16 residues. Between the trimmed V and J ends, which lost 0 bases and 6 bases, there was a span of 17 bases. The CDR3 reads CASSPPAGGGADGYTF. The CDR3 bases that were read are TGTGCCAGCTCACCACCGGCTGGGGGGGGCGCCGATGGC. Full variable domain (missing parts from reference TRBV18 and TRBJ1-2): NAGVMQNPRHLVRRRGQEARLRCSPMKGHSHVYWYRQLPEEGLKFMVYLQKENIIDESGMPKERFSAEFPKEGPSILRIQQVVRGDSAAYFCASSPPAGGGADGYTFGSGTRLTVV.

CDR3 DNA, as far as it was read: TGTGCCAGTAGTATACCCAGCTACGAG. Its translation: CASSIPSYE. The entire CDR3 reads CASSIPSYEQYF. This chain uses TRBV19 with TRBJ2-7; D unclear. The CDR3 end is not reached by the read, which stops 3 residues before it; the germline J gene fills it in. The germline CDR1 and CDR2 sequences are LNHDA and SQIVND (reference sequence). The CDR3 length is 12 residues. V was cut by 2 bases and J by 3 bases, with 5 bases left in between. The full variable domain, with the rest looked up from reference TRBV19 and TRBJ2-7, is DGGITQSPKYLFRKEGQNVTLSCEQNLNHDAMYWYRQDPGQGLRLIYYSQIVNDFQKGDIAEGYSVSREKKESFPLTVTSAQKNPTAFYLCASSIPSYEQYFGPGTRLTVT.

This clone was seen only a few times. The observed sequence ends 3 residues before the CDR3 terminus, with the missing tail filled in from the germline J gene. The V gene is TRBV7-9, the J gene TRBJ1-2; D gene ambiguous. Trimming pared 2 bases from V and 0 bases from J, leaving 4 bases between. CDR1 and CDR2 from the germline V gene are SEHNR and FQNEAQ (reference sequence). The CDR3 consists of 13 residues. The chain's CDR3 is CASSLITNYGYTF. CDR3 DNA (partial): TGTGCCAGCAGCTTAATCACTAACTATGGC.

Comment on this clone: The CDR3 is cut off 3 residues early in the read; its end comes from the germline J gene. This chain joins TRBV23-1 and TRBJ2-1; 7 bases are shared with TRBD1. TRBV23-1 is identified as an open reading frame with a role that is uncertain. Trimming removed 4 bases from V and 3 bases from J; junction bases left unmatched: 3. This CDR3 spans 14 amino acids. Incomplete CDR3 DNA: TGCGCCAGCAGTCGAAGGACAGGCTACAATGAG. This translates into CASSRRTGYNE. From start to end, the CDR3 is CASSRRTGYNEQFF.